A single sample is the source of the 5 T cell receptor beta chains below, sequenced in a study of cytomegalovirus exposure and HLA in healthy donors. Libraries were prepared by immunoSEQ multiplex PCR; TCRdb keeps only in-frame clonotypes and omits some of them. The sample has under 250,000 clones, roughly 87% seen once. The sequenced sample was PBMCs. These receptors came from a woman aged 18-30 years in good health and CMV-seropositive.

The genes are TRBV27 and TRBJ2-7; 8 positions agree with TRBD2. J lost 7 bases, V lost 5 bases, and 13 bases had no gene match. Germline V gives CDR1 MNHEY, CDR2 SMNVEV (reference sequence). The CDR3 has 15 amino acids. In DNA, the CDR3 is TGTGCCAGCAGTCCGACCAGCGGGAGCCTGTGGGAGCAGTACTTC. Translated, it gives CASSPTSGSLWEQYF.

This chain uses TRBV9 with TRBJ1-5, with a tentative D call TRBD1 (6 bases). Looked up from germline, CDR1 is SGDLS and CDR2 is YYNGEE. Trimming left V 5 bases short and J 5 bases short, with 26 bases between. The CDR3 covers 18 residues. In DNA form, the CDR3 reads TGTGCCAGCAGACGGATAAGAGCAGGGGACGAGAGATATCAGCCCCAGCATTTT. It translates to CASRRIRAGDERYQPQHF.

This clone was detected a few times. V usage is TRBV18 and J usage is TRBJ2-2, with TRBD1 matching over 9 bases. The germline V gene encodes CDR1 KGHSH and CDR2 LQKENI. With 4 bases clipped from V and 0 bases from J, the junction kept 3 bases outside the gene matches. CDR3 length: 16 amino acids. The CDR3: CASSRGQGTNTGELFF. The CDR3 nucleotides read TGTGCCAGCTCACGGGGACAGGGAACGAACACCGGGGAGCTGTTTTTT.

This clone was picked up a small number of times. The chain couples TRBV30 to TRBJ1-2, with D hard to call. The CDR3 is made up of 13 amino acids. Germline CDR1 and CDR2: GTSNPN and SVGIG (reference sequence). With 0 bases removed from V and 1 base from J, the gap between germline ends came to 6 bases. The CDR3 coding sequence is TGTGCCTGGAGTGTGGGCATTAACTATGGCTACACCTTC. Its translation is CAWSVGINYGYTF.

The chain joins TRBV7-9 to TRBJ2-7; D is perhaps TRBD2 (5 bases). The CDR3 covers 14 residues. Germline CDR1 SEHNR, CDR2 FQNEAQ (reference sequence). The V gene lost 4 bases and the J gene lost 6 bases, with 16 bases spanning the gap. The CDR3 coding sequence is TGTGCCAGCAGCTCCCGGCGGCTAGCAGGCGAGCAGTACTTC. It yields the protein CASSSRRLAGEQYF.